The 24 T cell receptor beta chains presented below share a single source sample, sequenced in a study of blood T cell repertoires in COVID-19. Here immunoSEQ multiplex PCR was the method, and the copy in TCRdb shows in-frame clones only, minus some. The sample lists some 64,000 clones, just under 75% seen once, with roughly 4.9% in the top ten. The sequenced sample consisted of peripheral blood. These receptors were taken from a woman aged 65 to 85 with COVID-19, enrolled during active disease.

The rearrangement links TRBV5-6 to TRBJ2-2; a possible D gene is TRBD2 (6 bases). Germline V gene sequence: CDR1 SGHDT, CDR2 YYEEEE. The V end lost 4 bases, the J end lost 0 bases, and 10 bases lay between the germline ends. This CDR3 has 15 residues. CDR3 coding DNA: TGTGCCAGCAGCGCGGGACGGCCGAACACCGGGGAGCTGTTTTTT. Translation: CASSAGRPNTGELFF.

This chain links TRBV10-3 with TRBJ1-2; a possible D gene is TRBD1 (6 bases). The V gene lost 4 bases and the J gene lost 4 bases, with 19 bases spanning the gap. The CDR3 contains 16 residues. The germline CDR1 and CDR2 sequences are ENHRY and SYGVKD. The CDR3 region has the DNA TGTGCCATCAGTGGCCCCAATCGACAGGCGAGCTATGGCTACACCTTC. Protein: CAISGPNRQASYGYTF.

CDR3: CASSSRQADYEQYF. In nucleotides, the CDR3 is TGCGCCAGCAGCTCACGACAAGCAGATTACGAGCAGTACTTC. The chain links TRBV5-1 to TRBJ2-7; no reliable D call. Trimming removed 3 bases from V and 4 bases from J, with 14 bases in between. CDR1 SGHRS and CDR2 YFSETQ come from the germline V gene. This CDR3 has 14 residues.

The genes are TRBV7-8 and TRBJ1-1, with 10 nucleotides matching TRBD1. With V trimmed by 5 bases and J by 0 bases, 12 bases remained unmatched. This CDR3 comprises 18 residues. Germline V gene lookup returns CDR1 SGHVS and CDR2 FQNEAQ. The CDR3 sequence is CASSQIPGQGPMNTEAFF. Written as DNA, the CDR3 is TGTGCCAGCAGCCAGATACCGGGACAGGGGCCTATGAACACTGAAGCTTTCTTT.

The chain uses TRBV6-1 and TRBJ1-2; tentatively, D is TRBD1 (6 bases). The CDR3 loop spans 13 amino acids. V was clipped by 3 bases and J by 7 bases, with 12 bases between them. Germline V lookup: CDR1 MNHNS, CDR2 SASEGT. CDR3 nucleotides: TGTGCCAGCAGTGACCAAGGGGGACGTGGCTACACCTTC. Protein: CASSDQGGRGYTF.

The chain carries TRBV5-5 and TRBJ2-3; TRBD1 might be the D (6 bases). The CDR3 extends over 14 amino acids. In germline, CDR1 is SGHKS, CDR2 YYEKEE (reference sequence). Trimming removed 2 bases at V and 2 bases at J, with 9 bases between. In DNA, the CDR3 is TGTGCCAGCAGCTTCGACAGGCCCACAGATACGCAGTATTTT. Residues: CASSFDRPTDTQYF.

The chain couples TRBV24-1 to TRBJ2-1, with 7 bases matching TRBD1. The germline V gene has CDR1 KGHDR and CDR2 SFDVKD. Trimming at V came to 7 bases and at J to 5 bases, leaving 4 bases not matched to a gene. This CDR3 has 13 amino acids. CDR3 region: CATRGGTDNEQFF. For the CDR3, the DNA is TGTGCCACCAGAGGGGGCACGGACAATGAGCAGTTCTTC.

This clone was seen a few times. V usage is TRBV9 and J usage is TRBJ1-1; tentative D call: TRBD1 (6 bases). V dropped 4 bases and J dropped 0 bases, with 10 bases sitting between them. The V gene's germline CDR1 is SGDLS and CDR2 YYNGEE. The CDR3 totals 14 residues. The CDR3 DNA reads as TGTGCCAGCAGCTTACAGGGACTGAACACTGAAGCTTTCTTT. It is translated as CASSLQGLNTEAFF.

V usage is TRBV6-5 and J usage is TRBJ1-1; the D gene is possibly TRBD1 (5 bases). V dropped 6 bases and J dropped 6 bases, with 14 bases sitting between them. Germline lookup yields CDR1 MNHEY and CDR2 SVGAGI. This CDR3 is built from 13 residues. CDR3 sequence (DNA): TGTGCCAGCAGCGCCACGGGGGTCTCTGAAGCTTTCTTT. Its translation is CASSATGVSEAFF.

The chain is built from TRBV6-1 and TRBJ2-1; 11 bases match TRBD2. CDR1 and CDR2 (germline): MNHNS, SASEGT. This CDR3 comprises 19 residues. With 0 bases clipped from V and 7 bases from J, the junction kept 14 bases outside the gene matches. CDR3 region: CASSEAGFGRPSGRNEQFF. The CDR3 nucleotides are TGTGCCAGCAGTGAAGCGGGTTTTGGTCGCCCTAGCGGGAGGAATGAGCAGTTCTTC.

The chain is built from TRBV27 and TRBJ1-1; D may be TRBD1 (6 bases). The CDR3 runs 14 residues. V gave up 6 bases and J gave up 0 bases, with 11 bases separating them. In germline, CDR1 is MNHEY, CDR2 SMNVEV (reference sequence). The CDR3 sequence is CASRERTVNTEAFF. DNA of the CDR3: TGTGCCAGCAGGGAGCGGACAGTGAACACTGAAGCTTTCTTT.

V gene TRBV10-3 combines with J gene TRBJ2-2; D gene unclear. Germline V gene sequence: CDR1 ENHRY, CDR2 SYGVKD. This CDR3 region has 15 residues. The germline V and J ends were trimmed by 1 base and 0 bases, with 6 bases remaining between them. CDR3 protein: CAISEYTPNTGELFF. The CDR3 nucleotides are TGTGCCATCAGTGAGTACACCCCGAACACCGGGGAGCTGTTTTTT.

The chain combines TRBV9 with TRBJ2-2, with D possibly being TRBD1 (5 bases). The CDR3 totals 15 residues. Germline V gene sequence: CDR1 SGDLS, CDR2 YYNGEE. The V end was cut by 1 base, the J end by 5 bases, with 12 bases between. The CDR3 spells CASSVTRQSTGELFF. In DNA, the CDR3 is TGTGCCAGCAGCGTAACGAGACAGTCAACCGGGGAGCTGTTTTTT.

The sample holds a few counts of this clone. This rearrangement joins TRBV7-9 to TRBJ1-2; D unresolved. Trimming took off 5 bases at V and 3 bases at J, with 10 bases between the two ends. This CDR3 spans 13 amino acids. Germline V lookup: CDR1 SEHNR, CDR2 FQNEAQ (reference sequence). The CDR3 nucleotides are TGTGCCAGCAGCGCTGAGGGTTACTATGGCTACACCTTC. It yields the protein CASSAEGYYGYTF.

J is TRBJ1-1 and V is TRBV6-5; D is perhaps TRBD1 (5 bases). The CDR3 is 14 residues long. Per the germline V gene, CDR1 is MNHEY and CDR2 is SVGAGI. V was clipped by 2 bases and J by 5 bases, with 12 bases between them. CDR3 sequence (DNA): TGTGCCAGCAGTTACACAGGTGTGGGGACTGAAGCTTTCTTT. Amino acid sequence: CASSYTGVGTEAFF.

The chain recombines TRBV18 with TRBJ2-1, with D possibly TRBD1 on 6 matching bases. Germline loops: CDR1 KGHSH, CDR2 LQKENI. This CDR3 comprises 14 residues. Deletions cut 3 bases from V and 4 bases from J, with 10 bases between. The chain's CDR3 is CASSPAQGYNEQFF. CDR3 nucleotides: TGTGCCAGCTCACCGGCACAGGGTTACAATGAGCAGTTCTTC.

The chain links TRBV27 to TRBJ1-2; D perhaps matches TRBD1 (5 bases). With 6 bases removed from V and 4 bases from J, the gap between germline ends came to 15 bases. CDR1 and CDR2 (germline): MNHEY, SMNVEV (reference sequence). The CDR3 length is 14 residues. The CDR3 DNA is TGTGCCAGCAGGGCACCGGGGGGAAGCTATGGCTACACCTTC. This codes for CASRAPGGSYGYTF.

The gene calls are TRBV2 and TRBJ2-1, with D maybe TRBD2 (6 bases). V was clipped by 8 bases and J by 4 bases, with 15 bases between them. CDR3 length: 14 residues. Germline V CDR1 and CDR2: SNHLY, FYNNEI. The CDR3 nucleotides read TGTGCCAGCCAAAGCGGGTCAGGATACAATGAGCAGTTCTTC. Translated: CASQSGSGYNEQFF.

The gene calls are TRBV10-2 and TRBJ2-7, with D hard to call. The CDR3 has 13 amino acids. The V and J ends lost 6 bases and 0 bases respectively, with 9 bases between them. The germline gives CDR1 WSHSY, CDR2 SAAADI. The CDR3 region has the DNA TGCGCCAGCAGCAGACAAACCTCCTACGAGCAGTACTTC. It yields the protein CASSRQTSYEQYF.

The chain is built from TRBV13 and TRBJ2-3; unclear D gene. V shed 3 bases and J shed 0 bases, with 22 bases lying between them. Germline CDR1 is PRHDT and CDR2 is FYEKMQ (reference sequence). The CDR3 runs 19 residues. The CDR3 nucleotides are TGTGCCAGCAGCTTGGGTCTTCTAGGCGCGGAGAAAAGCACAGATACGCAGTATTTT. It translates to CASSLGLLGAEKSTDTQYF.

In this sample, this clone turned up a few times. The chain employs TRBV11-3 and TRBJ2-1; TRBD2 agrees at 11 bases. Trimming removed 5 bases from V and 1 base from J; junction bases left unmatched: 7. The CDR3 length is 17 residues. Germline V gene data show CDR1 as SGHNT and CDR2 as YENEEA. The CDR3 loop reads CASSLLSGRGSYNEQFF. The CDR3 nucleotides are TGTGCCAGCAGCCTACTTAGCGGGAGGGGTTCCTACAATGAGCAGTTCTTC.

This chain uses TRBV6-6 with TRBJ1-1; 10 nucleotides match TRBD1. The CDR3 runs 15 residues. Trimming cost V 2 bases and J 10 bases; bases outside gene matches: 10. CDR1 is MNHNY, CDR2 SVGAGI, per germline (reference sequence). The CDR3: CASSYPTGGVEVAFF. As DNA, the CDR3 is TGTGCCAGCAGTTACCCGACAGGGGGCGTTGAGGTAGCTTTCTTT.

The V and J genes are TRBV5-1 and TRBJ2-3, with D hard to call. The germline V and J ends were trimmed by 4 bases and 1 base, with 7 bases remaining between them. The CDR3 has 13 amino acids. Germline-derived CDR1 and CDR2 are SGHRS and YFSETQ. Here the CDR3 DNA reads TGCGCCAGCAGCCTGCCGGGCACAGATACGCAGTATTTT. It is translated as CASSLPGTDTQYF.

The chain couples TRBV7-2 to TRBJ2-1; TRBD2 matches at 10 bases. Germline V CDR1 and CDR2: SGHTA, FQGNSA. This CDR3 has 16 amino acids. The V gene end was trimmed by 5 bases and the J gene end by 0 bases; junction bases not matched to a gene: 4. The CDR3 here is CASSLKRGGSYNEQFF. CDR3 coding DNA: TGTGCCAGCAGCCTGAAGCGGGGGGGCTCCTACAATGAGCAGTTCTTC.